This is a list of T cell receptor beta chains from one sample in a study of blood T cell repertoires in COVID-19. The repertoire was sequenced with immunoSEQ multiplex PCR; TCRdb's copy has only in-frame clones and lacks some. Of tens of thousands of clones in the sample, approximately 82% were seen once. The material sequenced was peripheral blood. These receptor sequences come from a man aged 45-65 years with active or convalescent COVID-19. CDR3s include the opening cysteine and the closing phenylalanine or tryptophan. Fields, in order: clone size, J gene, D gene, V gene, CDR3 protein, CDR3 DNA. The D gene is left open where the match is weak. Where a row states a size, it is once, few, many or the class of an expanded clone; other rows omit it.

clone_size: NA; j_call: TRBJ2-2; d_call: NA; v_call: TRBV29-1; cdr3_aa: CSVSHTGPGELFF; cdr3_nt: TGCAGCGTTAGCCATACAGGTCCCGGGGAGCTGTTTTTT
clone_size: NA; j_call: TRBJ1-5; d_call: TRBD1; v_call: TRBV19; cdr3_aa: CASSITGDMQPQHF; cdr3_nt: TGTGCCAGTAGTATTACAGGGGATATGCAGCCCCAGCATTTT
clone_size: NA; j_call: TRBJ2-7; d_call: TRBD1; v_call: TRBV11-2; cdr3_aa: CASSLGQSYEQYF; cdr3_nt: TGTGCCAGCAGCTTGGGACAGTCCTACGAGCAGTACTTC
clone_size: NA; j_call: TRBJ1-5; d_call: NA; v_call: TRBV9; cdr3_aa: CASSRSSDFGEPQHF; cdr3_nt: TGTGCCAGCAGCCGTAGCTCGGACTTTGGCGAGCCCCAGCATTTT
clone_size: NA; j_call: TRBJ1-1; d_call: NA; v_call: TRBV7-9; cdr3_aa: CASSTQGTEAFF; cdr3_nt: TGTGCCAGCAGCACTCAGGGAACTGAAGCTTTCTTT
clone_size: NA; j_call: TRBJ2-6; d_call: NA; v_call: TRBV5-1; cdr3_aa: CASSRDSLTSGANVLTF; cdr3_nt: TGCGCCAGCAGCAGAGACAGCTTAACCTCTGGGGCCAACGTCCTGACTTTC
clone_size: NA; j_call: TRBJ2-5; d_call: NA; v_call: TRBV30; cdr3_aa: CAWSGAGYGETQYF; cdr3_nt: TGTGCCTGGAGTGGGGCGGGGTATGGAGAGACCCAGTACTTC
clone_size: NA; j_call: TRBJ2-1; d_call: NA; v_call: TRBV5-8; cdr3_aa: CASSFRQYYNEQFF; cdr3_nt: TGTGCCAGCAGCTTTCGACAGTACTACAATGAGCAGTTCTTC
clone_size: NA; j_call: TRBJ2-4; d_call: NA; v_call: TRBV5-1; cdr3_aa: CASSPDPPENIQYF; cdr3_nt: TGCGCCAGCAGCCCCGATCCCCCTGAGAACATTCAGTACTTC
clone_size: NA; j_call: TRBJ1-6; d_call: NA; v_call: TRBV6-5; cdr3_aa: CASSQRPYNSPLHF; cdr3_nt: TGTGCCAGCAGCCAGAGGCCCTATAATTCACCCCTCCACTTT
clone_size: NA; j_call: TRBJ2-1; d_call: TRBD2; v_call: TRBV7-9; cdr3_aa: CASSLVAGGFRNEQFF; cdr3_nt: TGTGCCAGCAGCTTAGTTGCGGGGGGGTTTCGTAATGAGCAGTTCTTC
clone_size: NA; j_call: TRBJ1-1; d_call: TRBD1; v_call: TRBV19; cdr3_aa: CASSLTGTANTEAFF; cdr3_nt: TGTGCCAGTAGTCTCACCGGGACAGCGAACACTGAAGCTTTCTTT
clone_size: NA; j_call: TRBJ2-1; d_call: NA; v_call: TRBV19; cdr3_aa: CASSIGQDNEQFF; cdr3_nt: TGTGCCAGTAGTATAGGGCAGGACAATGAGCAGTTCTTC
clone_size: NA; j_call: TRBJ2-1; d_call: TRBD1; v_call: TRBV24-1; cdr3_aa: CATSDLRGFAGTGVNEQFF; cdr3_nt: TGTGCCACCAGTGATTTGCGAGGTTTTGCCGGGACAGGGGTCAATGAGCAGTTCTTC
clone_size: NA; j_call: TRBJ2-1; d_call: TRBD2; v_call: TRBV9; cdr3_aa: CASNKAGGPGNEQFF; cdr3_nt: TGTGCCAGCAACAAAGCGGGGGGGCCTGGGAATGAGCAGTTCTTC
clone_size: few; j_call: TRBJ2-3; d_call: TRBD1; v_call: TRBV5-5; cdr3_aa: CASSWTGGYSTDTQYF; cdr3_nt: TGTGCCAGCAGCTGGACAGGGGGTTATAGCACAGATACGCAGTATTTT
clone_size: NA; j_call: TRBJ2-7; d_call: NA; v_call: TRBV6-6; cdr3_aa: CASSSGSGENEQYF; cdr3_nt: TGTGCCAGCAGTAGCGGGTCGGGGGAAAACGAGCAGTACTTC
clone_size: NA; j_call: TRBJ1-4; d_call: NA; v_call: TRBV9; cdr3_aa: CASSVSGENNEKLFF; cdr3_nt: TGTGCCAGCAGCGTATCTGGAGAAAATAATGAAAAACTGTTTTTT
clone_size: few; j_call: TRBJ1-2; d_call: TRBD1; v_call: TRBV10-3; cdr3_aa: CAIRIQGDYGYTF; cdr3_nt: TGTGCCATCAGGATACAGGGGGACTATGGCTACACCTTC
clone_size: NA; j_call: TRBJ2-5; d_call: TRBD1; v_call: TRBV29-1; cdr3_aa: CSGADRVRETQYF; cdr3_nt: TGCAGCGGGGCGGACAGGGTGCGTGAGACCCAGTACTTC
clone_size: NA; j_call: TRBJ1-6; d_call: NA; v_call: TRBV5-6; cdr3_aa: CASSSQDNSPLHF; cdr3_nt: TGTGCCAGCAGCTCACAGGATAATTCACCCCTCCACTTT
clone_size: NA; j_call: TRBJ2-7; d_call: NA; v_call: TRBV7-8; cdr3_aa: CASSLTPGYEQYF; cdr3_nt: TGTGCCAGCAGCTTAACCCCAGGGTACGAGCAGTACTTC
clone_size: NA; j_call: TRBJ2-2; d_call: TRBD1; v_call: TRBV9; cdr3_aa: CASRGQGAGGELFF; cdr3_nt: TGTGCCAGCAGGGGACAGGGGGCAGGCGGGGAGCTGTTTTTT
clone_size: NA; j_call: TRBJ2-2; d_call: TRBD2; v_call: TRBV27; cdr3_aa: CASSPRTSGVGNTGELFF; cdr3_nt: TGTGCCAGCAGTCCTAGGACTAGCGGGGTGGGAAACACCGGGGAGCTGTTTTTT
clone_size: NA; j_call: TRBJ2-6; d_call: TRBD1; v_call: TRBV6-2/TRBV6-3; cdr3_aa: CASSSRGTEFSGANVLTF; cdr3_nt: TGTGCCAGCAGTTCGAGGGGGACAGAGTTCTCTGGGGCCAACGTCCTGACTTTC
clone_size: NA; j_call: TRBJ2-5; d_call: TRBD1; v_call: TRBV5-4; cdr3_aa: CASSLRQGARETQYF; cdr3_nt: TGTGCCAGCAGCTTGCGACAGGGGGCCCGGGAGACCCAGTACTTC
clone_size: few; j_call: TRBJ2-1; d_call: NA; v_call: TRBV7-9; cdr3_aa: CASSLAQKGNSFF; cdr3_nt: TGTGCCAGCAGCTTAGCCCAGAAGGGGAATTCGTTCTTC
clone_size: NA; j_call: TRBJ2-1; d_call: NA; v_call: TRBV6-5; cdr3_aa: CATWGYPDNEQFF; cdr3_nt: TGTGCCACCTGGGGCTACCCAGACAATGAGCAGTTCTTC
clone_size: NA; j_call: TRBJ1-5; d_call: TRBD1; v_call: TRBV7-2; cdr3_aa: CASSLETGNNQPQHF; cdr3_nt: TGTGCCAGCAGCTTAGAGACAGGGAACAATCAGCCCCAGCATTTT
clone_size: NA; j_call: TRBJ2-3; d_call: TRBD2; v_call: TRBV3-1/TRBV3-2; cdr3_aa: CASSPLIRTSGSTDTQYF; cdr3_nt: TGTGCCAGCAGCCCGTTGATTCGGACTAGCGGAAGCACAGATACGCAGTATTTT
clone_size: NA; j_call: TRBJ2-5; d_call: TRBD1; v_call: TRBV10-1; cdr3_aa: CASSPDRVETQYF; cdr3_nt: TGCGCCAGCAGTCCGGACAGGGTGGAGACCCAGTACTTC
clone_size: once; j_call: TRBJ2-5; d_call: NA; v_call: TRBV28; cdr3_aa: CATTGGYQETQYF; cdr3_nt: TGTGCGACCACTGGGGGGTACCAAGAGACCCAGTACTTC
clone_size: NA; j_call: TRBJ2-1; d_call: TRBD2; v_call: TRBV3-1/TRBV3-2; cdr3_aa: CASSQQRGGGDEQFF; cdr3_nt: TGTGCCAGCAGCCAGCAGCGGGGGGGAGGCGATGAGCAGTTCTTC
clone_size: NA; j_call: TRBJ1-6; d_call: TRBD1; v_call: TRBV19; cdr3_aa: CASSIQGVNSPLHF; cdr3_nt: TGTGCCAGTAGTATCCAGGGGGTTAATTCACCCCTCCACTTT
clone_size: NA; j_call: TRBJ2-7; d_call: TRBD1; v_call: TRBV3-1/TRBV3-2; cdr3_aa: CASSQVRGRNEQYF; cdr3_nt: TGTGCCAGCAGCCAAGTTAGGGGGCGAAACGAGCAGTACTTC
clone_size: NA; j_call: TRBJ1-3; d_call: TRBD1; v_call: TRBV11-2; cdr3_aa: CASSLTGVGNTIYF; cdr3_nt: TGTGCCAGCAGCTTAACAGGGGTCGGAAACACCATATATTTT
clone_size: NA; j_call: TRBJ1-1; d_call: NA; v_call: TRBV11-2; cdr3_aa: CASSLMGGGTEAFF; cdr3_nt: TGTGCCAGCAGCTTAATGGGAGGAGGCACTGAAGCTTTCTTT
clone_size: NA; j_call: TRBJ1-4; d_call: NA; v_call: TRBV30; cdr3_aa: CAWSVRGIEKLFF; cdr3_nt: TGTGCCTGGAGTGTAAGGGGAATCGAGAAACTGTTTTTT
clone_size: NA; j_call: TRBJ2-5; d_call: TRBD1; v_call: TRBV27; cdr3_aa: CANKTGGLETQYF; cdr3_nt: TGTGCCAATAAGACAGGGGGGTTAGAGACCCAGTACTTC
clone_size: NA; j_call: TRBJ2-3; d_call: NA; v_call: TRBV19; cdr3_aa: CASNKLGTDTQYF; cdr3_nt: TGTGCCAGTAATAAGCTGGGCACAGATACGCAGTATTTT
clone_size: NA; j_call: TRBJ2-5; d_call: NA; v_call: TRBV5-1; cdr3_aa: CASARDNQETQYF; cdr3_nt: TGCGCCAGCGCCCGGGACAACCAAGAGACCCAGTACTTC
clone_size: NA; j_call: TRBJ2-1; d_call: TRBD2; v_call: TRBV25-1; cdr3_aa: CASSETGGAYNEQFF; cdr3_nt: TGTGCCAGCAGTGAGACCGGGGGGGCCTACAATGAGCAGTTCTTC